The TCR beta chain described here comes from a study of regulatory T cells in long-lasting Graves disease. In its sample, this clonotype was seen many times. The CDR3 has 15 residues. V lost 6 bases, J lost 2 bases, and 16 bases lay in between. Germline V gene data show CDR1 as MDHEN and CDR2 as SYDVKM. Assembly of TCR beta libraries relied on iRepertoire HTBI primers together with Arm-PCR of CDR3 regions. From the multiplex PCR reads, TCRdb called clonotypes with MiXCR, one entry per CDR3 protein. This sample has 350,000 to 400,000 distinct CDR3 sequences, with 15% found just once. Time point given: newly diagnosed GD, antithyroid drugs for less than 3 months. Making the TCR library involved RNA that had been extracted from PBMCs.

The sequence derives from a female donor with Graves disease. The starting material was peripheral blood mononuclear cells (PBMCs), obtained at new diagnosis, from a patient treated with antithyroid drugs. This sequence joins TRBV28 and TRBJ2-5; a possible D gene is TRBD1 (6 bases). The CDR3 DNA follows: TGTGCCAGCAGACCCCATACAGGGTTACAAGAGACCCAGTACTTC. Amino acids: CASRPHTGLQETQYF.